One sample yielded the 26 T cell receptor beta chains listed below, sequenced in a study of T cell responses to AZD1222 COVID-19 vaccine. Sequencing used immunoSEQ multiplex PCR; TCRdb keeps in-frame clones, though not all of them. The data show roughly 120,000 clones, 93% seen once. Material: peripheral blood, obtained 28 days after the second AZD1222 dose. These receptors all come from an adult who received the AZD1222 COVID-19 vaccine.

The chain links TRBV7-6 to TRBJ2-3; TRBD2 agrees at 12 bases. The ends lost 5 bases at V and 5 bases at J; junction bases unmatched: 2. This CDR3 region has 14 residues. Germline values: CDR1 SGHVS, CDR2 FNYEAQ. CDR3: CASSRGLAGDTQYF. CDR3 bases: TGTGCCAGCAGCCGGGGACTAGCGGGAGATACGCAGTATTTT.

This chain joins TRBV27 and TRBJ1-1; D unclear. CDR1 is MNHEY and CDR2 is SMNVEV in the germline V gene (reference sequence). This CDR3 comprises 13 residues. The V end was cut by 3 bases, the J end by 2 bases, with 7 bases between. The CDR3 bases are TGTGCCAGCAGTTTTGCAGCAAACACTGAAGCTTTCTTT. Protein product: CASSFAANTEAFF.

The DNA of the CDR3 is TGTGCCAGCAGTTTAGACAGGAACTATGGCTACACCTTC. This encodes CASSLDRNYGYTF. The chain recombines TRBV12-3 or TRBV12-4 with TRBJ1-2; tentative D call: TRBD1 (5 bases). Trimming took off 1 base at V and 2 bases at J, with 5 bases between the two ends. This CDR3 contains 13 residues.

The chain carries TRBV27 and TRBJ1-1, with TRBD1 matching 7 bases. V shed 3 bases and J 4 bases; nucleotides not matched to a gene: 11. CDR1 and CDR2 from the germline V gene are MNHEY and SMNVEV (reference sequence). The CDR3 length is 16 residues. The CDR3 region is CASSFQGVQGGTEAFF. In nucleotides, the CDR3 is TGTGCCAGCAGTTTTCAGGGGGTCCAGGGGGGCACTGAAGCTTTCTTT.

V usage is TRBV7-9 and J usage is TRBJ2-1; 8 nucleotides agree with TRBD2. V shed 5 bases and J 0 bases; nucleotides not matched to a gene: 3. CDR1 is SEHNR, CDR2 FQNEAQ, per germline (reference sequence). The CDR3 covers 15 residues. CDR3 DNA: TGTGCCAGCAGCCTTAGCGGGGACTCCTACAATGAGCAGTTCTTC. The encoded protein is CASSLSGDSYNEQFF.

V is TRBV14 and J is TRBJ1-3; D remains ambiguous. The CDR3 extends over 16 amino acids. CDR1 is SGHDN and CDR2 is FVKESK in the germline V gene. V lost 3 bases and J 4 bases, leaving 16 bases between the germline ends. In nucleotides, the CDR3 is TGTGCCAGCAGCCATCCCCCCGGGGAGTACGGAAACACCATATATTTT. Its translation is CASSHPPGEYGNTIYF.

V and J are TRBV19 and TRBJ1-1, with TRBD1 as a possible D gene (5 bases). V was trimmed by 5 bases and J by 4 bases, leaving 11 bases between them. Germline V gene sequence: CDR1 LNHDA, CDR2 SQIVND (reference sequence). The CDR3 length is 13 residues. The CDR3 nucleotides are TGTGCCAGTAGTGTGACAGAGAGCACTGAAGCTTTCTTT. It is translated as CASSVTESTEAFF.

The rearrangement links TRBV4-1 to TRBJ1-3, with D hard to call. This CDR3 is 14 amino acids long. V was trimmed by 2 bases and J by 5 bases, leaving 10 bases between them. Germline V CDR1 and CDR2: MGHRA, YSYEKL. The CDR3 nucleotides read TGCGCCAGCAGCCAACAAGCTTTACGAAACACCATATATTTT. It translates to CASSQQALRNTIYF.

The chain recombines TRBV5-1 with TRBJ2-5; tentatively, D is TRBD1 (5 bases). The CDR3 length is 13 residues. V lost 0 bases to trimming and J lost 5 bases, with 8 bases between them. Germline CDR1 SGHRS, CDR2 YFSETQ. The CDR3 region is CASSLDRTETQYF. The CDR3 nucleotides are TGCGCCAGCAGCTTGGACAGGACGGAGACCCAGTACTTC. The entire variable domain, with the rest obtained from reference TRBV5-1 and TRBJ2-5, is as follows: KAGVTQTPRYLIKTRGQQVTLSCSPISGHRSVSWYQQTPGQGLQFLFEYFSETQRNKGNFPGRFSGRQFSNSRSEMNVSTLELGDSALYLCASSLDRTETQYFGPGTRLLVL.

This chain connects TRBV4-3 to TRBJ1-2; D is ambiguous. There are 18 residues in the CDR3. The germline V and J ends were trimmed by 0 bases and 3 bases, with 20 bases remaining between them. CDR1 and CDR2 from the germline V gene are LGHNA and YSLEER. CDR3 bases: TGCGCCAGCAGCCAAGAAATTTCCCGGGCCACTGGCTACTATGGCTACACCTTC. This encodes CASSQEISRATGYYGYTF.

The chain carries TRBV6-4 and TRBJ1-6, with 9 positions matching TRBD1. The CDR3 runs to 14 residues. V shed 4 bases, J shed 10 bases, and the junction held 5 bases outside the gene matches. Germline V lookup: CDR1 MRHNA, CDR2 SNTAGT. The CDR3 DNA is TGTGCCAGCAGTGCACGGACAGGGGCGTCACCCCTCCACTTT. Translating it yields CASSARTGASPLHF.

J is TRBJ2-1 and V is TRBV7-9; TRBD2 agrees at 9 bases. CDR3 length: 16 amino acids. Germline V gene lookup returns CDR1 SEHNR and CDR2 FQNEAQ (reference sequence). After removal of 5 bases from V and 5 bases from J, the junction contained 10 bases not matched to a gene. The CDR3 spells CASSPTLAGFHNEQFF. As DNA, the CDR3 is TGTGCCAGCAGCCCCACTCTAGCGGGATTCCACAATGAGCAGTTCTTC.

CDR3 in DNA: TGTGCCAGCAGCTTTAGGATAGCGGGGGGATACACAGATACGCAGTATTTT. As protein: CASSFRIAGGYTDTQYF. The rearrangement uses TRBV7-9 and TRBJ2-3; 10 positions agree with TRBD2. Germline CDR1 SEHNR, CDR2 FQNEAQ (reference sequence). The CDR3 loop spans 17 amino acids. V dropped 3 bases and J dropped 2; count of bases not matched to a gene: 8.

V usage is TRBV3-1 (or the pseudogene TRBV3-2) and J usage is TRBJ2-6, with 7 bases aligning to TRBD1. V gave up 2 bases and J gave up 0 bases; unmatched junction bases: 10. This CDR3 comprises 19 residues. Germline CDR1 is LGHDT and CDR2 is YNNKEL (reference sequence). In DNA, the CDR3 is TGTGCCAGCAGCCAAACATACAGGGGACGTGGCTCTGGGGCCAACGTCCTGACTTTC. Translated: CASSQTYRGRGSGANVLTF.

The genes are TRBV30 and TRBJ1-1; the D is unclear. Germline CDR1 and CDR2: GTSNPN and SVGIG (reference sequence). The CDR3 sequence is 15 residues long. V gave up 0 bases and J gave up 0 bases, with 11 bases separating them. The CDR3 nucleotides read TGTGCCTGGAGTGTACTGGACGGACTGAACACTGAAGCTTTCTTT. As protein: CAWSVLDGLNTEAFF.

The chain employs TRBV24-1 and TRBJ1-5; D is unclear. The germline V gene has CDR1 KGHDR and CDR2 SFDVKD. V lost 5 bases and J lost 4, with 5 bases in between. The CDR3 covers 12 residues. CDR3 sequence: CATSAPNQPQHF. The CDR3 DNA reads as TGTGCCACCAGTGCCCCGAATCAGCCCCAGCATTTT.

V is TRBV5-1 and J is TRBJ2-5; possibly TRBD1 for D (6 bases). The V gene's germline CDR1 is SGHRS and CDR2 YFSETQ. This CDR3 is built from 13 residues. Deletions cut 6 bases from V and 5 bases from J, with 14 bases between. The CDR3 here is CASKITGRETQYF. CDR3 DNA: TGCGCCAGCAAGATAACAGGGCGGGAGACCCAGTACTTC. Using reference TRBV5-1 and TRBJ2-5 for the parts outside the CDR3, the full variable domain is KAGVTQTPRYLIKTRGQQVTLSCSPISGHRSVSWYQQTPGQGLQFLFEYFSETQRNKGNFPGRFSGRQFSNSRSEMNVSTLELGDSALYLCASKITGRETQYFGPGTRLLVL.

CDR3 in DNA: TGTGCCACCAGTGATTCCGACAGTGCCTATGGCTACACCTTC. Translation: CATSDSDSAYGYTF. V usage is TRBV24-1 and J usage is TRBJ1-2, with D perhaps matching TRBD1 (5 bases). Germline CDR1 is KGHDR and CDR2 is SFDVKD. The CDR3 has 14 residues. Trimming stripped 2 bases from V and 4 bases from J, with 10 bases between.

The CDR3 sequence: CASSTGYEQYF. DNA for the CDR3: TGTGCCAGCAGTACAGGGTACGAGCAGTACTTC. V and J are TRBV21-1 and TRBJ2-7; the table's D call of TRBD1 was not tested on the DNA. TRBV21-1 is tagged as a pseudogene. The CDR3 contains 11 residues.

CDR3 bases: TGTGCCAGCAGTGAAGGACAGAGGGAGACCCAGTACTTC. Encoded protein: CASSEGQRETQYF. The chain uses TRBV28 and TRBJ2-5; D is perhaps TRBD1 (6 bases). The V gene's germline CDR1 is MDHEN and CDR2 SYDVKM. V lost 5 bases to trimming and J lost 5 bases, with 12 bases between them. This CDR3 comprises 13 residues.

V and J are TRBV7-2 and TRBJ2-7; 8 bases map to TRBD1. Losses at the gene ends were 3 bases for V and 4 bases for J; bases not matched to a gene: 8. The CDR3 contains 15 residues. Germline CDR1 reads SGHTA; CDR2 reads FQGNSA. The CDR3 DNA reads as TGTGCCAGCAGCTTGCCGGGACAGGTTCTTTACGAGCAGTACTTC. Its protein is CASSLPGQVLYEQYF.

This clone was recorded once. J is TRBJ1-6 and V is TRBV30; D not certain. Germline V gene sequence: CDR1 GTSNPN, CDR2 SVGIG (reference sequence). The V gene lost 0 bases and the J gene lost 10 bases, with 13 bases spanning the gap. This CDR3 region has 14 residues. The CDR3 spells CAWSVGHSNSPLHF. The CDR3 nucleotides read TGTGCCTGGAGTGTAGGGCACAGTAACTCACCCCTCCACTTT.

This chain links TRBV9 with TRBJ1-1, with TRBD1 as a possible D gene (6 bases). The V and J ends lost 2 bases and 1 base respectively, with 12 bases between them. Germline V gives CDR1 SGDLS, CDR2 YYNGEE. The CDR3 length is 15 residues. The CDR3 loop is CASSVVQGTNTEAFF. Here the CDR3 DNA reads TGTGCCAGCAGCGTGGTACAGGGAACGAACACTGAAGCTTTCTTT.

This clone was found once. Here the CDR3 DNA reads TGTGCCAGCAGTGACCGTTACTACGAGCAGTACTTC. This encodes CASSDRYYEQYF. V usage is TRBV6-1 and J usage is TRBJ2-7; no definite D call. With 3 bases removed from V and 3 bases from J, the gap between germline ends came to 6 bases. The germline V gene encodes CDR1 MNHNS and CDR2 SASEGT. This CDR3 has 12 amino acids.

The J gene is TRBJ2-5, the V gene TRBV2; TRBD2 agrees at 10 bases. The ends lost 6 bases at V and 4 bases at J; junction bases unmatched: 8. The CDR3 sequence is 15 residues long. CDR1 and CDR2 from the germline V gene are SNHLY and FYNNEI. CDR3 nucleotides: TGTGCCAGCAGCGGGGTAGCGGGAGGACGAGAGACCCAGTACTTC. It specifies CASSGVAGGRETQYF.

V is TRBV10-3 and J is TRBJ1-1, with 8 bases aligning to TRBD1. Germline lookup yields CDR1 ENHRY and CDR2 SYGVKD. With 6 bases clipped from V and 4 bases from J, the junction kept 10 bases outside the gene matches. This CDR3 has 15 amino acids. CDR3 DNA sequence: TGTGCCATCAGGGGGACAGGTGGAGGCATCACTGAAGCTTTCTTT. Translating it yields CAIRGTGGGITEAFF.